This TCR beta chain emerged from a study of OX40 agonist ivuxolimab in advanced cancers. About the investigation overall: The costimulatory receptor OX40 (CD134) was targeted by ivuxolimab, a fully human IgG2 agonistic monoclonal antibody. Intravenous ivuxolimab was administered to patients every 2 weeks at six dose levels: 0.01, 0.1, 0.3, 1.5, 3 and 10 mg/kg. Of the roughly 54 dose-escalation patients, hepatocellular carcinoma was present in roughly 19, melanoma in approximately 15, renal cell carcinoma in 9 and head and neck cancer in 9. In the dose-escalation cohort, 82.7% of patients were male, and the mean age was roughly 60 years, with a range of roughly 20 to 80. Patients were allowed to have had prior anti-PD-1, anti-PD-L1 or anti-CTLA-4 therapy, and approximately 43% of the dose-escalation patients had previously received checkpoint inhibitors. Partial responses occurred in three dose-escalation patients, of whom one had hepatocellular carcinoma and two had cutaneous melanoma. The purpose of peripheral TCRbeta sequencing was to test whether ivuxolimab changed TCR sequence diversity and led to clonal T-cell expansion. The monotherapy dose-escalation portion (N of about 50 patients) of the phase I ivuxolimab trial is reported in the paper.

With respect to this clone: Its antigen target is currently unknown. At one of its ends the junction is not consistent with the germline gene, which may arise from a read error.

The trial excluded patients who had a history of autoimmune disease or were on systemic immunosuppression. Peripheral blood for TCR sequencing was collected from all dose cohorts at baseline, on cycle 4 day 1, and on cycle 7 day 1. Samples came from an open-label, multicenter, first-in-human phase I dose-escalation trial of ivuxolimab. Adults with locally advanced or metastatic head and neck squamous cell, hepatocellular, melanoma or renal cell carcinoma were enrolled in the trial. CD4+ and CD8+ T cells were sorted separately from peripheral blood before TCR sequencing. Overall results and qualifications from the work: In partial responders in the 0.1-3.0 mg/kg groups, normalized peripheral clonal expansion was found to be among the lowest, especially among CD8+ T cells. Low levels of normalized T-cell clonal expansion were also seen in some patients who did not respond. Antigen specificity was not determined for the clonally expanded peripheral T cells. After ivuxolimab, expanded clones were on average more numerous among CD8+ T cells than among CD4+ T cells. Clonal expansion of both CD4+ and CD8+ blood T cells was observed from baseline to week 6 at doses 0.1 to 3.0 mg/kg.

Genomic DNA was extracted from sorted cells for sequencing of the TCRbeta CDR3 region. TCRbeta CDR3 regions were sequenced using the immunoSEQ Assay. As stored in TCRdb, this immuneACCESS dataset retains in-frame rearrangements with V and J assigned. A fraction of the clones does not appear; measured against another copy, unresolved V genes explain less than half of the discrepancy, and the remainder lacks a known reason. The sample records about 45,000 clones, about 90% of which are singletons. The top ten hold about 15% of the sample. This receptor was obtained from an adult with an advanced solid tumor such as melanoma, head and neck, liver or kidney cancer. The source material was CD4+ or CD8+ T cells sorted from blood, sampled in a trial of the OX40 agonist ivuxolimab.

This receptor has the CDR3 CASTLGARMNTEAFF. The DNA reads as follows: TGTGCCAGCACCTTAGGGGCCCGCATGAACACTGAAGCTTTCTTT. This receptor chain uses TRBV13 and TRBJ1-1; tentative D gene TRBD1, with 5 bases matching. The CDR1 and CDR2 encoded by the germline V gene (reference sequence) are PRHDT and FYEKMQ. From cysteine to phenylalanine, the CDR3 is 15 amino acids long. The entry retains the CDR3 DNA only, 45 bases that are in frame from base 1.